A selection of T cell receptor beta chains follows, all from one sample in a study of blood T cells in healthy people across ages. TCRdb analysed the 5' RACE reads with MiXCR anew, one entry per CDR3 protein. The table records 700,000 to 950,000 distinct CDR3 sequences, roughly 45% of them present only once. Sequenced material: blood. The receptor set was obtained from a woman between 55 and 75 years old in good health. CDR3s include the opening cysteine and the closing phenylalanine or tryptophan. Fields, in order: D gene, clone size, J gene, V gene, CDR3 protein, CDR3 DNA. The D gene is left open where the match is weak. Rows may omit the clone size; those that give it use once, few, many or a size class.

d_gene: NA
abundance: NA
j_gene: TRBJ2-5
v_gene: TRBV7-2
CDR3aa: CASSLEPLWRETNEQYF
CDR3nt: TGTGCCAGCAGCTTAGAACCCTTGTGGAGGGAAACCAATGAGCAGTACTTC

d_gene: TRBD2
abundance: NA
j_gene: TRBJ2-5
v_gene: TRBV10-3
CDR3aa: CAISSGSSINEQYF
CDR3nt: TGTGCCATCAGTAGCGGGAGTAGTATAAATGAGCAGTACTTC

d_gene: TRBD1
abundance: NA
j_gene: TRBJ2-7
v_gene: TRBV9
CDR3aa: CASSVGQGAYYEQYF
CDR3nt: TGTGCCAGCAGCGTTGGACAGGGGGCGTACTACGAGCAGTACTTC

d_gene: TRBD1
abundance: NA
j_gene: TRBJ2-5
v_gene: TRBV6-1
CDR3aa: CAGSGGQGEGEETQYF
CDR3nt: TGTGCCGGCAGTGGAGGACAGGGGGAGGGAGAAGAGACCCAGTACTTC

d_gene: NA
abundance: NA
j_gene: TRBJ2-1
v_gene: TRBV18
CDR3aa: CASSPDLNEQFF
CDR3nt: TGTGCCAGCTCACCAGACCTCAATGAGCAGTTCTTC

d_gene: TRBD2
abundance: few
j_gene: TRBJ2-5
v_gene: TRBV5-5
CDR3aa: CASSFVREGQTQYF
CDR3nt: TGTGCCAGCAGCTTTGTTCGGGAGGGTCAGACCCAGTACTTC

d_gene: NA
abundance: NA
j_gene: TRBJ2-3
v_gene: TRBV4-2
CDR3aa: CAGSRGRTDTQYF
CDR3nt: TGTGCCGGCAGCCGAGGGCGCACAGATACGCAGTATTTT

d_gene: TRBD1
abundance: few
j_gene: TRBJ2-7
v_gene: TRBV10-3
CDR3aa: CAISDSQGASYEQYF
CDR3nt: TGTGCCATCAGTGATTCGCAGGGGGCCTCCTACGAGCAGTACTTC

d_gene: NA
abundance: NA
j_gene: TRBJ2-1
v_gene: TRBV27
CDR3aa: CTSSLESSYNEQFF
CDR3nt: TGTACCAGCAGTTTAGAGAGCTCCTACAATGAGCAGTTCTTC

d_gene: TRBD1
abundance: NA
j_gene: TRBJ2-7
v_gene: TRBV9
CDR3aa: CASSVEQGSYEQYF
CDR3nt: TGTGCCAGCAGCGTAGAACAGGGGTCCTACGAGCAGTACTTC

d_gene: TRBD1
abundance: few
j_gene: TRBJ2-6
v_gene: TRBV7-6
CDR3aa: CASREQGASGANVLTF
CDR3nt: TGTGCCAGCAGGGAACAGGGGGCTTCTGGGGCCAACGTCCTGACTTTC

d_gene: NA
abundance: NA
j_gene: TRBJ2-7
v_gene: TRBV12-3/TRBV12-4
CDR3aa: CASSLGDWVNEQYF
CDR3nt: TGTGCCAGCAGTTTAGGGGACTGGGTAAACGAGCAGTACTTC

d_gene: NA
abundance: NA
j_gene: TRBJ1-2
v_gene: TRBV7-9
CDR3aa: CASSPGRQSDNYGYTF
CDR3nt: TGTGCCAGCAGCCCCGGTCGACAGTCAGATAACTATGGCTACACCTTC

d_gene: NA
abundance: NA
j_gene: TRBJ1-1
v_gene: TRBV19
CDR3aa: CASSQGWTEAFF
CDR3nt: TGTGCCAGTAGTCAGGGGTGGACTGAAGCTTTCTTT

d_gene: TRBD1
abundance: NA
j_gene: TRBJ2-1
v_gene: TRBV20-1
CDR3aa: CSAAGDSGIGNEQFF
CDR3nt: TGCAGTGCGGCCGGGGACAGTGGAATAGGGAATGAGCAGTTCTTC

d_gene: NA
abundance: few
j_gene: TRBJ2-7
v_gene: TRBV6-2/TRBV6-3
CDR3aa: CASSYGKKQYF
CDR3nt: TGTGCCAGCAGTTACGGTAAAAAGCAGTACTTC

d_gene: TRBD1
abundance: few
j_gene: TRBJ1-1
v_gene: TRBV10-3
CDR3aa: CAIRTNGDREAFF
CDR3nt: TGTGCCATCAGGACCAACGGGGACAGGGAAGCTTTCTTT

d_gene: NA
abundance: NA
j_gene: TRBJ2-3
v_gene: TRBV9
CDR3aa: CASSPWGGATSTDTQYF
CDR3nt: TGTGCCAGCAGCCCCTGGGGAGGCGCTACTAGCACAGATACGCAGTATTTT

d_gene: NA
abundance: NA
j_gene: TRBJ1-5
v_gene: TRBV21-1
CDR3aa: CATVPGRPRWRSNQPQHF
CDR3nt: TGTGCCACTGTCCCTGGACGGCCCCGCTGGAGGAGCAATCAGCCCCAGCATTTT

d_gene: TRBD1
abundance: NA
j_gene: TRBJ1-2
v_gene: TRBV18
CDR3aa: CASSRDRGRCTF
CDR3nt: TGTGCCAGCTCACGGGACAGGGGGCGCTGCACCTTC

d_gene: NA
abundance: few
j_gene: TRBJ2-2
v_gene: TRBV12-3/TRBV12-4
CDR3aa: CASSPSNTGELFF
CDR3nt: TGTGCCAGCAGCCCTTCGAACACCGGGGAGCTGTTTTTT

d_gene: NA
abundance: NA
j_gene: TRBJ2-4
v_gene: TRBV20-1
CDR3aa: CSARKGLAKNIQYF
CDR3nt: TGCAGCGCTAGGAAGGGACTAGCCAAAAACATTCAGTACTTC

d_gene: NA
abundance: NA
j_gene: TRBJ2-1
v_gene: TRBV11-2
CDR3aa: CASSVRVGGNEQFF
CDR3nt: TGTGCCAGCAGCGTACGCGTCGGGGGCAATGAGCAGTTCTTC

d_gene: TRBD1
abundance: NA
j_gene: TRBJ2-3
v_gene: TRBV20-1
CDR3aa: CSARDWTGGNPDTQYF
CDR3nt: TGCAGTGCTAGAGACTGGACAGGTGGGAACCCAGATACGCAGTATTTT

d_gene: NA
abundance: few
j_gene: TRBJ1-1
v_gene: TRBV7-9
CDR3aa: CASSEAGALHTEAFF
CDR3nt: TGTGCCAGCAGCGAGGCAGGAGCCCTCCACACTGAAGCTTTCTTT

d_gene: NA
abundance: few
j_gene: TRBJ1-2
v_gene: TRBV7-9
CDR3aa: CASSLGTEYYGYTF
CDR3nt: TGTGCCAGCAGCTTAGGCACGGAATACTATGGCTACACCTTC

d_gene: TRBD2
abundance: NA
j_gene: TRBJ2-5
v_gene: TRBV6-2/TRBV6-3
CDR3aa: CASSFTPSGIQETQYF
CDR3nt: TGTGCCAGCAGTTTCACACCTAGCGGGATTCAAGAGACCCAGTACTTC

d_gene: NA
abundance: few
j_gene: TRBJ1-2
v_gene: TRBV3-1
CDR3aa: CASSQVPSYGYTF
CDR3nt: TGTGCCAGCAGCCAAGTTCCCTCGTATGGCTACACCTTC

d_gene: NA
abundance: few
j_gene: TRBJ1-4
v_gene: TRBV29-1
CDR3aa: CSVDNGEKLFF
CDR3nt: TGCAGCGTTGATAATGGTGAAAAACTGTTTTTT

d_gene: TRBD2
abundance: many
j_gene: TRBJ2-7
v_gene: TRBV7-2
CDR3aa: CASSGTSGSYEQYF
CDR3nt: TGTGCCAGCAGCGGAACTAGCGGGAGTTACGAGCAGTACTTC

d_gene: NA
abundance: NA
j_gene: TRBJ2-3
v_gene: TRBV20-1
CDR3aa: CSARDHTQYF
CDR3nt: TGCAGTGCTAGAGACCATACGCAGTATTTT

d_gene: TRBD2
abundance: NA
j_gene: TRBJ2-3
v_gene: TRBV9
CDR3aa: CASSLSGTSGDTDTQYF
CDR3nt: TGTGCCAGCAGCCTATCCGGGACTAGCGGGGACACAGATACGCAGTATTTT

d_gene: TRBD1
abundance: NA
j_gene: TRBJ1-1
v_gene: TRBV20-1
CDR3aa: CSARDLSGTGDTEAFF
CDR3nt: TGCAGTGCTAGAGATCTCTCGGGGACAGGGGACACTGAAGCTTTCTTT

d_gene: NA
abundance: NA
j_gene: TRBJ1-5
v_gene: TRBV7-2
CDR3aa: CASSPTAVGSNQPQHF
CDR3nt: TGTGCCAGCAGCCCAACGGCCGTGGGGAGCAATCAGCCCCAGCATTTT

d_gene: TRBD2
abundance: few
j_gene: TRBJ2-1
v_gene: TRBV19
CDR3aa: CASSPAGTSGTWGDEQFF
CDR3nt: TGTGCCAGTAGTCCAGCCGGGACTAGCGGGACCTGGGGCGATGAGCAGTTCTTC

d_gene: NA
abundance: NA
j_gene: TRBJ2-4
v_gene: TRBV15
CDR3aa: CATSTREAKNIQYF
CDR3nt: TGTGCCACCAGCACCAGGGAAGCCAAAAACATTCAGTACTTC

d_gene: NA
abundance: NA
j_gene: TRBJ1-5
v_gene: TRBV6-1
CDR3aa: CASCQDPNQPQHF
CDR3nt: TGTGCCAGCTGTCAGGACCCGAATCAGCCCCAGCATTTT

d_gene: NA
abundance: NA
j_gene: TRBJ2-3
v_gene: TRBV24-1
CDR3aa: CATSGTTGLDTQYF
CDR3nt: TGTGCCACCTCCGGGACCACCGGTCTCGATACGCAGTATTTT

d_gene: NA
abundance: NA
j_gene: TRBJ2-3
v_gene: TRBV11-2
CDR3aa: CASSLQRNTDTQYF
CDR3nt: TGTGCCAGCAGCTTGCAGCGTAACACAGATACGCAGTATTTT

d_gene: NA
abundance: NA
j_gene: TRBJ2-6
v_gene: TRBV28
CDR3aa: CASSFQGSTGANVLTF
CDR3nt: TGTGCCAGCAGTTTCCAGGGGAGTACTGGGGCCAACGTCCTGACTTTC

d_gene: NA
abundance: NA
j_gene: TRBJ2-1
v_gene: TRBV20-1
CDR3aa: CSAVGGAQYNEQFF
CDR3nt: TGCAGTGCTGTAGGGGGGGCGCAGTACAATGAGCAGTTCTTC

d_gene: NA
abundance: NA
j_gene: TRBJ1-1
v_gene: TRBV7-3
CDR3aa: CASSAGRANTEAFF
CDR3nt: TGTGCCAGCAGCGCGGGAAGAGCGAACACTGAAGCTTTCTTT

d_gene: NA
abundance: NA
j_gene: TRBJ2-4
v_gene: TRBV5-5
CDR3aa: CASSPLFRGRDKNIQYF
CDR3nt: TGTGCCAGCAGCCCTCTATTCAGGGGAAGGGACAAAAACATTCAGTACTTC